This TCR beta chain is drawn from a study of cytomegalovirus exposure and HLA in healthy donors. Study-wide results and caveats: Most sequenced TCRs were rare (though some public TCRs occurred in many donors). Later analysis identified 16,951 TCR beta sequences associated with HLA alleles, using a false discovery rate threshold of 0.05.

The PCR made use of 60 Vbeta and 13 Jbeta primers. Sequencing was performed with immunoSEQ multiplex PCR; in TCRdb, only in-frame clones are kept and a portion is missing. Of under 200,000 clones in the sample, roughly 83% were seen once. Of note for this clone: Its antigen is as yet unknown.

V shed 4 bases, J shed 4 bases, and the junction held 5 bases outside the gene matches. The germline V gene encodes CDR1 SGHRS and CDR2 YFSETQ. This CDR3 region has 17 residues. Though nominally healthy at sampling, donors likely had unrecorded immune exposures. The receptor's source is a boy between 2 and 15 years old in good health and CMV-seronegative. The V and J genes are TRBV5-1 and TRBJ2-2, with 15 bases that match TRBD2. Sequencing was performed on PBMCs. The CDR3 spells CASSPGLAGGFTGELFF. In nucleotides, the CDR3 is TGCGCCAGCAGCCCGGGACTAGCGGGAGGCTTCACCGGGGAGCTGTTTTTT. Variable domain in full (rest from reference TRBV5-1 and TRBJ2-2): KAGVTQTPRYLIKTRGQQVTLSCSPISGHRSVSWYQQTPGQGLQFLFEYFSETQRNKGNFPGRFSGRQFSNSRSEMNVSTLELGDSALYLCASSPGLAGGFTGELFFGEGSRLTVL.